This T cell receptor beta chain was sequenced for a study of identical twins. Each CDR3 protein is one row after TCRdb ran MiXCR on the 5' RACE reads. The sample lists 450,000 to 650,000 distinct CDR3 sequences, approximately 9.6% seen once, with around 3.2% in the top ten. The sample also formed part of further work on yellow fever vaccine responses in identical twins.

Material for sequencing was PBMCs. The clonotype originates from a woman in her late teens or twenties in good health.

CDR3 sequence: CSVPTGVNQPQHF. The CDR3 DNA reads TGCAGCGTTCCTACAGGGGTCAATCAGCCCCAGCATTTT. The chain couples TRBV29-1 to TRBJ1-5; 7 nucleotides agree with TRBD1. Germline trimming cut 5 bases from V and 3 bases from J; bases unmatched to any gene: 4. Germline CDR1 reads SQVTM; CDR2 reads ANQGSEA. This CDR3 is 13 amino acids long.